A single sample gave rise to the 32 T cell receptor beta chains below, sequenced in a study of cytomegalovirus exposure and HLA in healthy donors. The primer mix had 60 Vbeta and 13 Jbeta primers. Clones were read by immunoSEQ multiplex PCR, and TCRdb kept only the in-frame ones, dropping some. The sample has 64,000 or so clones, 85% to 90% seen once; the top ten hold over 8.5%. Sequences were obtained from PBMCs. These receptors were taken from a female donor in good health and CMV-seronegative.

V and J are TRBV18 and TRBJ1-1; 8 nucleotides agree with TRBD1. After removal of 4 bases from V and 4 bases from J, the junction contained 5 bases not matched to a gene. CDR3 size: 14 residues. Germline lookup yields CDR1 KGHSH and CDR2 LQKENI. As DNA, the CDR3 is TGTGCCAGCTCACGTCCGGACAGGGCCACTGAAGCTTTCTTT. This sequence encodes CASSRPDRATEAFF.

The chain employs TRBV4-3 and TRBJ2-1, with TRBD1 identical over 7 bases. The CDR3 is 16 residues long. Germline V gene data show CDR1 as LGHNA and CDR2 as YSLEER. Unmatched junction bases numbered 14, after V lost 3 bases and J lost 9 bases. The CDR3 DNA reads as TGCGCCAGCAGCCATGTCGACAGGGAGCCTCCCACTGAGCAGTTCTTC. Its translation: CASSHVDREPPTEQFF.

A few counts support this clone. CDR3 coding DNA: TGTGCCAGCAGTGACGGGGACAGGTGGGCCGTGGGCTACACCTTC. The encoded protein is CASSDGDRWAVGYTF. V gene TRBV6-4 combines with J gene TRBJ1-2, with 8 bases lining up with TRBD1. The CDR3 loop spans 15 amino acids. Germline V gene sequence: CDR1 MRHNA, CDR2 SNTAGT. The trim removed 2 bases at V and 8 bases at J, leaving 10 bases unmatched.

The J gene is TRBJ2-3, the V gene TRBV11-2; D not resolved. The V gene's germline CDR1 is SGHAT and CDR2 FQNNGV. V lost 3 bases and J 0 bases, leaving 22 bases between the germline ends. This CDR3 region has 19 residues. The CDR3: CASSLESGTVQSSTDTQYF. Written as DNA, the CDR3 is TGTGCCAGCAGCTTGGAGTCCGGTACCGTGCAATCTAGCACAGATACGCAGTATTTT.

The chain uses TRBV5-1 and TRBJ2-1; 12 bases align to TRBD2. Germline-derived CDR1 and CDR2 are SGHRS and YFSETQ. The CDR3 sequence is 15 residues long. The V segment lost 4 bases and the J segment 5 bases; nucleotides outside the gene matches: 4. The CDR3 DNA follows: TGCGCCAGCAGCCTCGGACTAGCGGGAAACAATGAGCAGTTCTTC. It translates to CASSLGLAGNNEQFF.

V usage is TRBV9 and J usage is TRBJ1-1; D is possibly TRBD1 (5 bases). The CDR3 totals 13 residues. Trimming removed 0 bases at V and 3 bases at J, with 6 bases between. Germline V gene sequence: CDR1 SGDLS, CDR2 YYNGEE. CDR3 DNA: TGTGCCAGCAGCGTAGGGGGGGACACTGAAGCTTTCTTT. Encoded protein: CASSVGGDTEAFF. The variable domain in full, with the rest retrieved from reference TRBV9 and TRBJ1-1, is DSGVTQTPKHLITATGQRVTLRCSPRSGDLSVYWYQQSLDQGLQFLIQYYNGEERAKGNILERFSAQQFPDLHSELNLSSLELGDSALYFCASSVGGDTEAFFGQGTRLTVV.

The V gene is TRBV9, the J gene TRBJ1-6, with 7 bases identical to TRBD1. This CDR3 has 16 residues. Germline V gene data show CDR1 as SGDLS and CDR2 as YYNGEE. J lost 12 bases, V lost 0 bases, and 12 bases had no gene match. The CDR3 DNA is TGTGCCAGCAGCGTAGGAGAGACAGGGAGCTTGGAACCCCTCCACTTT. This translates into CASSVGETGSLEPLHF.

The rearrangement joins TRBV6-6 to TRBJ2-3, with a possible D match to TRBD2 (5 bases). The CDR3 consists of 12 residues. Per the germline V gene, CDR1 is MNHNY and CDR2 is SVGAGI (reference sequence). Trimming stripped 7 bases from V and 6 bases from J, with 11 bases between. DNA of the CDR3: TGTGCCAGCACCCAGGAGGCGGATACGCAGTATTTT. As protein: CASTQEADTQYF.

This chain links TRBV27 with TRBJ2-5; D call uncertain. The CDR3 runs to 13 residues. CDR1 and CDR2 (germline): MNHEY, SMNVEV (reference sequence). V lost 2 bases and J lost 4, with 8 bases in between. The CDR3 loop reads CASSLGLLETQYF. CDR3 nucleotides: TGTGCCAGCAGTTTAGGGCTACTAGAGACCCAGTACTTC.

The chain joins TRBV29-1 to TRBJ2-3; D possibly corresponds to TRBD2 (7 bases). With 8 bases removed from V and 8 bases from J, the gap between germline ends came to 17 bases. Germline V lookup: CDR1 SQVTM, CDR2 ANQGSEA. The CDR3 sequence is 12 residues long. CDR3 protein: CSTSGGGGTQYF. Here the CDR3 DNA reads TGCAGCACTTCTGGGGGCGGGGGTACGCAGTATTTT.

The rearrangement uses TRBV9 and TRBJ2-1; 10 bases are shared with TRBD1. Germline V gene data show CDR1 as SGDLS and CDR2 as YYNGEE. The V gene end was trimmed by 5 bases and the J gene end by 6 bases; junction bases not matched to a gene: 8. The CDR3 length is 15 residues. The CDR3 coding sequence is TGTGCCAGCAGTGTCCGGGACAGGGGAATCAATGAGCAGTTCTTC. Translated, it gives CASSVRDRGINEQFF.

This clone was recorded a few times. The rearrangement uses TRBV6-4 and TRBJ2-1, with 12 nucleotides matching TRBD2. Trimming at V came to 4 bases and at J to 9 bases, leaving 7 bases not matched to a gene. Germline CDR1 and CDR2: MRHNA and SNTAGT. The CDR3 is 15 residues long. CDR3: CASSVSSGRAGEQFF. CDR3 nucleotide sequence: TGTGCCAGCAGTGTTTCTAGCGGGAGGGCCGGTGAGCAGTTCTTC.

This clone showed up just once. The V call is TRBV7-2, the J call TRBJ1-2; TRBD1 matches at 8 bases. The CDR3 has 14 residues. Germline lookup yields CDR1 SGHTA and CDR2 FQGNSA. The junction had 9 bases not matched to a gene; V was cut back by 5 bases and J by 7 bases. Here the CDR3 reads CASSPNQGARGYTF. Here the CDR3 DNA reads TGTGCCAGCAGCCCCAACCAGGGGGCGCGTGGCTACACCTTC.

V and J are TRBV4-3 and TRBJ2-1; no reliable D call. This CDR3 contains 14 residues. Germline assignment: CDR1 LGHNA and CDR2 YSLEER. V lost 1 base, J lost 6 bases, and 10 bases lay in between. The CDR3 DNA is TGCGCCAGCAGCCAAGGTTCCTTACTCAATGAGCAGTTCTTC. Translation gives CASSQGSLLNEQFF.

The V and J genes are TRBV11-2 and TRBJ2-1, with D maybe TRBD2 (5 bases). CDR1 and CDR2 (germline): SGHAT, FQNNGV. Deletions cut 2 bases from V and 3 bases from J, with 11 bases between. The CDR3 has 15 amino acids. CDR3 nucleotide sequence: TGTGCCAGCAGCTTAACATGGGAGTACTACAATGAGCAGTTCTTC. Translated, it gives CASSLTWEYYNEQFF.

V usage is TRBV4-2 and J usage is TRBJ2-5; no reliable D call. The CDR3 has 14 residues. CDR1 is LGHNA and CDR2 is YNFKEQ in the germline V gene. V lost 2 bases to trimming and J lost 3 bases, with 10 bases between them. CDR3 residues: CASSQSFREETQYF. The CDR3 DNA reads TGTGCCAGCAGCCAAAGCTTCCGGGAAGAGACCCAGTACTTC.

The chain is built from TRBV9 and TRBJ2-1; 13 bases agree with TRBD2. V was clipped by 3 bases and J by 9 bases; unmatched bases: 9. Germline assignment: CDR1 SGDLS and CDR2 YYNGEE. The CDR3 extends over 16 amino acids. The DNA for the CDR3 is TGTGCCAGCAGCGCTCCGGGACTAGCGGGGTATGCTGAGCAGTTCTTC. It translates to CASSAPGLAGYAEQFF.

The genes are TRBV6-1 and TRBJ2-3, with 7 positions matching TRBD1. The CDR3 runs to 13 residues. V shed 5 bases, J shed 3 bases, and the junction held 2 bases outside the gene matches. The germline CDR1 and CDR2 sequences are MNHNS and SASEGT. The CDR3 DNA sequence: TGTGCCAGCAGTCCACAGGGGACAGATACGCAGTATTTT. It yields the protein CASSPQGTDTQYF.

This clone was counted only a few times. The chain is built from TRBV5-6 and TRBJ1-3, with a possible D match to TRBD1 (5 bases). Per germline, CDR1 SGHDT and CDR2 YYEEEE. The length of the CDR3 is 15 residues. The V end lost 0 bases, the J end lost 3 bases, and 10 bases lay between the germline ends. The chain's CDR3 is CASSLAGGGGNTIYF. In nucleotides, the CDR3 is TGTGCCAGCAGCTTGGCCGGGGGTGGTGGAAACACCATATATTTT.

The J gene is TRBJ1-2, the V gene TRBV11-2; weak D call: TRBD1 (5 bases). Germline V gene sequence: CDR1 SGHAT, CDR2 FQNNGV. The V and J ends lost 5 bases and 6 bases respectively, with 16 bases between them. The CDR3 loop spans 14 amino acids. The CDR3 DNA follows: TGTGCCAGCAGCCCTAGGGGCAGTGACGATGGCTACACCTTC. It codes for CASSPRGSDDGYTF.

The V and J genes are TRBV4-2 and TRBJ2-1, with 15 bases fitting TRBD2. CDR3 size: 17 residues. The germline V gene encodes CDR1 LGHNA and CDR2 YNFKEQ. V was pared by 0 bases and J by 4 bases, with 1 base of the junction left unmatched. For the CDR3, the DNA is TGTGCCAGCAGCCAAGAGGGACTAGCGGGAGGTTACAATGAGCAGTTCTTC. It translates to CASSQEGLAGGYNEQFF.

The CDR3 sequence is CASSEIRVRGGNSPLHF. The CDR3 DNA reads TGTGCCAGCAGTGAGATTCGAGTTCGGGGGGGTAATTCACCCCTCCACTTT. V is TRBV6-1 and J is TRBJ1-6, with D maybe TRBD1 (5 bases). Germline V gene lookup returns CDR1 MNHNS and CDR2 SASEGT. This CDR3 is 17 amino acids long. The V and J ends lost 3 bases and 6 bases respectively, with 18 bases between them.

This chain uses TRBV7-9 with TRBJ2-7; no clear D. CDR1 SEHNR and CDR2 FQNEAQ come from the germline V gene (reference sequence). There are 13 residues in the CDR3. Trimming left V 5 bases short and J 2 bases short, with 10 bases between. CDR3 DNA sequence: TGTGCCAGCAGCCCACCCCAGACCTACGAGCAGTACTTC. Protein product: CASSPPQTYEQYF.

The chain combines TRBV19 with TRBJ2-6; 8 bases align to TRBD1. Per the germline V gene, CDR1 is LNHDA and CDR2 is SQIVND (reference sequence). With V trimmed by 4 bases and J by 2 bases, 4 bases remained unmatched. The CDR3 sequence is 16 residues long. This chain's CDR3 is CASSNQGAAGANVLTF. The CDR3 coding sequence is TGTGCCAGTAGTAATCAGGGGGCGGCTGGGGCCAACGTCCTGACTTTC.

The rearrangement joins TRBV4-1 to TRBJ2-5, with D perhaps matching TRBD2 (5 bases). Germline CDR1 is MGHRA and CDR2 is YSYEKL. V dropped 1 base and J dropped 0 bases, with 12 bases sitting between them. This CDR3 has 16 residues. The CDR3: CASSQGTTMYQETQYF. In DNA form, the CDR3 reads TGCGCCAGCAGCCAAGGAACGACTATGTACCAAGAGACCCAGTACTTC.

This rearrangement joins TRBV6-5 to TRBJ1-2; TRBD1 aligns across 7 bases. V was clipped by 6 bases and J by 4 bases; unmatched bases: 8. The germline CDR1 and CDR2 sequences are MNHEY and SVGAGI. This CDR3 spans 14 amino acids. CDR3 bases: TGTGCCAGCAGCGAGAGGGGGACAGCCTATGGCTACACCTTC. Translating it yields CASSERGTAYGYTF.

A word on this clone: One end of the junction is discordant with germline, which a read error may explain. The rearrangement joins TRBV7-9 to TRBJ1-1; a weak D match, TRBD1 (5 bases). This CDR3 comprises 16 residues. Germline V gene lookup returns CDR1 SEHNR and CDR2 FQNEAQ (reference sequence). CDR3 sequence (DNA): TGTTCCAGCAGCTTATTGGGGGGGAGGTCGAACACTGAAGCTTTCTTT. This encodes CSSSLLGGRSNTEAFF.

The genes are TRBV28 and TRBJ2-1; 8 nucleotides agree with TRBD2. The CDR3 loop spans 15 amino acids. CDR1 is MDHEN and CDR2 is SYDVKM in the germline V gene. V lost 7 bases, J lost 6 bases, and 11 bases stayed unmatched. For the CDR3, the DNA is TGTGCCAGCATCACCGCGGGAGGCCCATTCAATGAGCAGTTCTTC. Protein: CASITAGGPFNEQFF.

The genes are TRBV28 and TRBJ2-1, with TRBD1 as a possible D gene (5 bases). Germline loops: CDR1 MDHEN, CDR2 SYDVKM. This CDR3 spans 13 amino acids. The V end lost 6 bases, the J end lost 3 bases, and 9 bases lay between the germline ends. For the CDR3, the DNA is TGTGCCAGCAGGCTGCAGGGCTACAATGAGCAGTTCTTC. It translates to CASRLQGYNEQFF.

This chain links TRBV1 with TRBJ2-5; no check of the table's D call, TRBD2, against the DNA was made. TRBV1 is a listed pseudogene. This CDR3 comprises 17 residues. The CDR3 region is CTSSQVPRGSSQETQYF. CDR3 nucleotides: TGCACCAGCAGCCAAGTTCCCCGCGGAAGTAGCCAAGAGACCCAGTACTTC.

Only a few counts were recorded for this clone. V is TRBV10-3 and J is TRBJ1-3; 7 nucleotides align to TRBD1. CDR1 and CDR2 from the germline V gene are ENHRY and SYGVKD. The CDR3 is 13 residues long. The trim removed 11 bases at V and 2 bases at J, leaving 6 bases unmatched. The CDR3 nucleotides are TGTGCCCTAATGACAGGGACTGGAAACACCATATATTTT. It encodes CALMTGTGNTIYF.

This clone has only one observation. This rearrangement joins TRBV27 to TRBJ1-2; perhaps TRBD1 as D (6 bases). The germline V and J ends were trimmed by 5 bases and 8 bases, with 15 bases remaining between them. Germline CDR1 is MNHEY and CDR2 is SMNVEV (reference sequence). This CDR3 has 13 amino acids. Here the CDR3 reads CASSHTGLEGYTF. The CDR3 DNA is TGTGCCAGCAGTCACACAGGGTTGGAAGGCTACACCTTC.